The entry below gives a single TCR beta chain sequence along with its context. Its antigen is unknown. The germline V and J ends were trimmed by 0 bases and 0 bases, with 13 bases remaining between them. Germline-derived CDR1 and CDR2 are SGDLS and YYNGEE. This CDR3 is built from 18 residues. The sample belongs to a study of shared clonotypes between healthy human individuals. Overall study results and limits: Unshared clonotypes carried lower generation probabilities than those common to all four donors.

Terminally differentiated effector memory CD45RA+ cells were excluded from the naive CD8 cells, which were CD45RO-negative and positively selected for CCR7. TCRdb's table, derived via immunoSEQ multiplex PCR, lists solely in-frame clones and lacks some. In the table there are around 2,000,000 clones, about 95% of which are singletons. Source material: naive CD8+ T cells sorted from blood. The chain has TRBV9 and TRBJ1-6; TRBD1 might be the D (6 bases). This TCR came from a man aged 18 to 29 in good health. CDR3 in amino acids: CASSVGQDEVSYNSPLHF. As DNA, the CDR3 is TGTGCCAGCAGCGTAGGACAGGATGAGGTCTCCTATAATTCACCCCTCCACTTT.